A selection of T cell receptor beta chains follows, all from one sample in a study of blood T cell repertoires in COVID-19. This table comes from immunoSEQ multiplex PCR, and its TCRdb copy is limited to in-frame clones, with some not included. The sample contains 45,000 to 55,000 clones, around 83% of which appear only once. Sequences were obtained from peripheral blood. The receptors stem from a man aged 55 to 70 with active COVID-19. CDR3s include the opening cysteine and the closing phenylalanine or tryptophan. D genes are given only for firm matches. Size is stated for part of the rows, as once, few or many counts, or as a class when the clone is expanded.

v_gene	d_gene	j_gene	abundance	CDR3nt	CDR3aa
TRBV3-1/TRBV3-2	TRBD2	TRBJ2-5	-	TGTGCCAGCAGCCAACCGAGCGGGGATAGGGAGACCCAGTACTTC	CASSQPSGDRETQYF
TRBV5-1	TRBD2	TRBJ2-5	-	TGCGCCAGCAACCGGGGCCGACTAGCGGGTAAAGAGACCCAGTACTTC	CASNRGRLAGKETQYF
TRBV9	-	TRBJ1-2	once	TGTGCCAGCAGCGCGGGGGGACTGAGAGCTAACTATGGCTACACCTTC	CASSAGGLRANYGYTF
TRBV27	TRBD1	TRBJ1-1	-	TGTGCCAGCAGTTTACGACAGGGCCACGAAGCTTTCTTT	CASSLRQGHEAFF
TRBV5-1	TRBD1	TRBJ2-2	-	TGCGCCAGCAGCTTCACAGGGGTAGACACCGGGGAGCTGTTTTTT	CASSFTGVDTGELFF
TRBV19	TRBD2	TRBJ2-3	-	TGTGCCAGTAGTGGCGGGACTAGCGGTAGCACAGATACGCAGTATTTT	CASSGGTSGSTDTQYF
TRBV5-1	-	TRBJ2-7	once	TGCGCCAGCAGCTTCAATAACCCCAGGGACGAGCAGTACTTC	CASSFNNPRDEQYF
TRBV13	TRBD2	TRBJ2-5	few	TGTGCCAGCAGCTCTTATAGCGGGGTCGGGGGTTCGACTGAGACCCAGTACTTC	CASSSYSGVGGSTETQYF
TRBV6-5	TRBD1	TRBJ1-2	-	TGTGCCAGCAGTTACAGGGGGCGCGACTATGGCTACACCTTC	CASSYRGRDYGYTF
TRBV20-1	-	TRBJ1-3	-	TGCAGTGCTAGTACAGGAGCCCTAAAGGGAAACACCATATATTTT	CSASTGALKGNTIYF
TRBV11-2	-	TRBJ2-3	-	TGTGCCAGCAGCTTAGGAGCCGGTACGCAGTATTTT	CASSLGAGTQYF
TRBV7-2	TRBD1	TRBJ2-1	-	TGTGCCAGCAGCTTTGACAGGGCATCCTACAATGAGCAGTTCTTC	CASSFDRASYNEQFF
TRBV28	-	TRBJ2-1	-	TGTGCCAGCAGTTTACAGGGGAGACCGGACAATGAGCAGTTCTTC	CASSLQGRPDNEQFF
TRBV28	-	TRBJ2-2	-	TGTGCCAGCAGTCCTAACCTCATCGGCACCGGGGAGCTGTTTTTT	CASSPNLIGTGELFF
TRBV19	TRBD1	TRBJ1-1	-	TGTGCCAGTAGTCCTTGGACAGGGGGCAAGGTAATCACTGAAGCTTTCTTT	CASSPWTGGKVITEAFF
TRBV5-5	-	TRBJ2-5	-	TGTGCCAGCAGCTTGGAGCGGCGAGCGGGTGGGGAGACCCAGTACTTC	CASSLERRAGGETQYF
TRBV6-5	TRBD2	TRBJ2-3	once	TGTGCCAGCAGAGGACTAGCGGGGGTCACAGATACGCAGTATTTT	CASRGLAGVTDTQYF
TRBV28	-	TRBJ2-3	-	TGTGCCAGCAGCAAGGGGGGGCTAGCAGATACGCAGTATTTT	CASSKGGLADTQYF
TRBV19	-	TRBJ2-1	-	TGTGCCAGTAGTATAGGGACAGTTCCCTACAATGAGCAGTTCTTC	CASSIGTVPYNEQFF
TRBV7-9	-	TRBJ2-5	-	TGTGCCAGCAGCTTTCTGAGTGGGGGCGCGGAGACCCAGTACTTC	CASSFLSGGAETQYF
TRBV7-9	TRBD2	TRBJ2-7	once	TGTGCCAGCAGCTTAATGGGGGAGGGCGCAGGCGAGCAGTACTTC	CASSLMGEGAGEQYF
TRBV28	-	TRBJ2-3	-	TGTGCCAGCGGGGGGGGCGGTTCGGACACAGATACGCAGTATTTT	CASGGGGSDTDTQYF
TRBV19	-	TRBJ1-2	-	TGTGCCAGTAGTATAGCACAGATTTATGGCTACACCTTC	CASSIAQIYGYTF
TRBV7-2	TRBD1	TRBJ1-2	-	TGTGCCAGCACCTCCACAGGGGTCGGTGGCTACACCTTC	CASTSTGVGGYTF
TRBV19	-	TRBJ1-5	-	TGTGCCAGCCCAGGGTCCACCTATAGCAATCAGCCCCAGCATTTT	CASPGSTYSNQPQHF
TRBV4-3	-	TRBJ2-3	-	TGCGCCAGCAGCCAAGTTATGGTGGCGGCAGATACGCAGTATTTT	CASSQVMVAADTQYF
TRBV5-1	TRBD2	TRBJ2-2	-	TGCGCCAGCAGCTTGCTACAGGCTAGCGGGAACACCGGGGAGCTGTTTTTT	CASSLLQASGNTGELFF
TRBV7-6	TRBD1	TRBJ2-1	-	TGTGCCAGCAGTTCGACAGGGGGGTACTACAATGAGCAGTTCTTC	CASSSTGGYYNEQFF
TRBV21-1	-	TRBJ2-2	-	TGTGCCAGCAGCAAAAAACGGGGTCTGGTTCCCGGGGAGCTGTTTTTT	CASSKKRGLVPGELFF
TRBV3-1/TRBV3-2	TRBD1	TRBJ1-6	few	TGTGCCAGCAGCTGGCAAACAGGGGTTACTTCACCCCTCCACTTT	CASSWQTGVTSPLHF
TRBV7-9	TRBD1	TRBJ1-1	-	TGTGCCAGCAGGCGACAGGGTGGCACTGAAGCTTTCTTT	CASRRQGGTEAFF
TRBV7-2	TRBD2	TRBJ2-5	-	TGTGCCAGCAGCCTCCAGGGCACGGGAGGGCCTGAGACCCAGTACTTC	CASSLQGTGGPETQYF
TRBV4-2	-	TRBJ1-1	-	TGTGCCAGCAGCTTCCAGACAGATATTAACACTGAAGCTTTCTTT	CASSFQTDINTEAFF
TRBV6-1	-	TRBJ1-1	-	TGTGCCAGCAGTGAACTCCTGCATGGCAACACTGAAGCTTTCTTT	CASSELLHGNTEAFF
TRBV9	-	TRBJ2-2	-	TGTGCCAGCAGCGTAAATAAGAACACCGGGGAGCTGTTTTTT	CASSVNKNTGELFF
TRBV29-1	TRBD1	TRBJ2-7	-	TGCAGCGTTGAAGTCGGGACAGAATTTTACGAGCAGTACTTC	CSVEVGTEFYEQYF
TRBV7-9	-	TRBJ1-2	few	TGTGCCAGCAGCTTAGCGGGAGGTCTCGATGGCTACACCTTC	CASSLAGGLDGYTF
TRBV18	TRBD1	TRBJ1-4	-	TGTGCCAGCTCACAACAGGGGGCTATTGAAAAACTGTTTTTT	CASSQQGAIEKLFF
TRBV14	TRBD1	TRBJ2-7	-	TGTGCCAGCAGCCAAGTAAGGACAGGGGATCCCTACGAGCAGTACTTC	CASSQVRTGDPYEQYF
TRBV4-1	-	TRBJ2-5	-	TGCGCCAGCAGCCAAGATCTTAAGACCCAGTACTTC	CASSQDLKTQYF
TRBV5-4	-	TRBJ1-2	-	TGTGCCAGCAGCCCCCTCCCCCGGGGGAGGGTTAACTATGGCTACACCTTC	CASSPLPRGRVNYGYTF
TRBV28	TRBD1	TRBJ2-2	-	TGTGCCAGCAGTTTGAGGGACAGGGGGCTGAGCGGGGAGCTGTTTTTT	CASSLRDRGLSGELFF
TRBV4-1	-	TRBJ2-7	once	TGCGCCAGCAGCCTAAGCAGTCAGGGCGTTTACGAGCAGTACTTC	CASSLSSQGVYEQYF
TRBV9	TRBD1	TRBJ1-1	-	TGTGCCAGCAGCTCCCGGACAGGGACGGACACTGAAGCTTTCTTT	CASSSRTGTDTEAFF
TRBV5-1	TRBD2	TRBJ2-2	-	TGCGCCAGCAGCTCCGGTTCGCGGGGGTCGCGGGGCGGGGAGCTGTTTTTT	CASSSGSRGSRGGELFF
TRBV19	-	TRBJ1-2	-	TGTGCCAGTAGTATAGATTTTTACGAACTAACAAACTATGGCTACACCTTC	CASSIDFYELTNYGYTF
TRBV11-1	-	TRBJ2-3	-	TGTGCCAGCAGCCAAAGGAGTCCAGATACGCAGTATTTT	CASSQRSPDTQYF
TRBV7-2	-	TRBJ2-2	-	TGTGCCAGCAGCTTACGGGGACAGAACACCGGGGAGCTGTTTTTT	CASSLRGQNTGELFF